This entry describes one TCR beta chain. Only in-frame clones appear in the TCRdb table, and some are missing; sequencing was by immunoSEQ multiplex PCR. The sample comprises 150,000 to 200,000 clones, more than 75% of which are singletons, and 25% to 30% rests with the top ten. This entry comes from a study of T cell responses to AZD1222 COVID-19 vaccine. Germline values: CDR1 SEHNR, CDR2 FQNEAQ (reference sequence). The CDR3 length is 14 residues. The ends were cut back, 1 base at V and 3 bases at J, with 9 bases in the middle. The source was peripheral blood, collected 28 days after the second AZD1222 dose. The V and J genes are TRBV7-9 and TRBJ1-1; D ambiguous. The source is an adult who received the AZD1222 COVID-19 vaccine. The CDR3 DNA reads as TGTGCCAGCAGCTTAGTCCGCGGGGACACTGAAGCTTTCTTT. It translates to CASSLVRGDTEAFF.